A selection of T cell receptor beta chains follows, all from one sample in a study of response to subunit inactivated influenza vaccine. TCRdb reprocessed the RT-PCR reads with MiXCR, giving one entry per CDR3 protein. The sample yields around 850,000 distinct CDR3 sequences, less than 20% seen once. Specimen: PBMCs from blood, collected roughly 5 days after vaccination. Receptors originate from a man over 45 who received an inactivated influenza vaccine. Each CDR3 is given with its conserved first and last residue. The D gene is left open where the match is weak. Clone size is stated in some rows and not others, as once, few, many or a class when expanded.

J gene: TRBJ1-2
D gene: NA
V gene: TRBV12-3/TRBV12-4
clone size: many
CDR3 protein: CASSFGHNYGYTF
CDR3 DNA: TGTGCCAGCAGTTTTGGGCACAACTATGGCTACACCTTC

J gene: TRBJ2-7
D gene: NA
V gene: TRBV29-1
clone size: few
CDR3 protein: CSVEEVGQGSYEQYF
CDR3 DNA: TGCAGCGTTGAAGAGGTGGGCCAGGGATCCTACGAGCAGTACTTC

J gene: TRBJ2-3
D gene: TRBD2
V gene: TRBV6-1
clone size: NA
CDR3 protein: CASRRWLPIAGTTDTQYF
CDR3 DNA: TGTGCCAGCCGAAGGTGGCTCCCAATAGCGGGAACCACAGATACGCAGTATTTT

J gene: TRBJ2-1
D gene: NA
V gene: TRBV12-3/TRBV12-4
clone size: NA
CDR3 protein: CASSFLGLDYNEQFF
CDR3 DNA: TGTGCCAGCAGTTTCCTCGGATTAGACTACAATGAGCAGTTCTTC

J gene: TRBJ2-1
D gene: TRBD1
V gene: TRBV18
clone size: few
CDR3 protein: CASSPNRGEQFF
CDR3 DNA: TGTGCCAGCTCACCTAACAGGGGCGAGCAGTTCTTC

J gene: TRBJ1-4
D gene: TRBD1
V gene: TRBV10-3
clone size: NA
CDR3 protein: CASQGVRNEKLFF
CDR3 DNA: TGTGCCTCCCAGGGGGTTAGAAATGAAAAACTGTTTTTT

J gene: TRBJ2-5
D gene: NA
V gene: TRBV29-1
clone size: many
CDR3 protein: CSVEKGGETQYF
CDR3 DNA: TGCAGCGTTGAAAAGGGCGGGGAGACCCAGTACTTC

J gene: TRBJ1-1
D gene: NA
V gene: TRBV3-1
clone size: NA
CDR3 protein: CASSARTDTEAFF
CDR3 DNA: TGTGCCAGCAGCGCTCGGACAGACACTGAAGCTTTCTTT

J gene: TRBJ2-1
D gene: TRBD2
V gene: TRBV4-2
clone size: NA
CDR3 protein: CASSQRPELGTSGGAVQFF
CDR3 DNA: TGTGCCAGCAGCCAACGCCCCGAACTCGGGACTAGCGGGGGGGCGGTGCAGTTCTTC

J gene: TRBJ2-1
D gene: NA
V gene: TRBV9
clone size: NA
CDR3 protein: CASSVGLDAYNEQFF
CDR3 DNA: TGTGCCAGCAGCGTAGGGTTAGATGCCTACAATGAGCAGTTCTTC

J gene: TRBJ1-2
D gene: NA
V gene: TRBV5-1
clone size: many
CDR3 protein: CASSVTGRGYTF
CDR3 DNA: TGCGCCAGCAGCGTTACCGGGCGGGGCTACACCTTC

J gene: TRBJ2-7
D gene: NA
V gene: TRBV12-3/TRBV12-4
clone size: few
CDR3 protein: CASSSSGKNYEQYF
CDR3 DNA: TGTGCCAGCAGTTCCTCGGGGAAAAACTACGAGCAGTACTTC

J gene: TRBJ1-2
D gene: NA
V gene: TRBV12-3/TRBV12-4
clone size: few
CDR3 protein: CASSDSRPLYGYTF
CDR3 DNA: TGTGCCAGCAGTGACAGTCGTCCCTTATATGGCTACACCTTC

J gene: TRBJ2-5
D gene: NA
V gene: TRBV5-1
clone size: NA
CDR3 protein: CASSPTQGNQETQYF
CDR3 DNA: TGCGCCAGCAGCCCTACCCAGGGGAACCAAGAGACCCAGTACTTC

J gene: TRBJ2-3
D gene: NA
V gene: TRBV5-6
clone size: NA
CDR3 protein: CASSHAGSRTDTQYF
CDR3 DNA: TGTGCCAGCAGCCACGCAGGGTCCCGCACAGATACGCAGTATTTT

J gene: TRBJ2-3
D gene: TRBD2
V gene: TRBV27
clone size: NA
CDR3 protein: CASTRAAGGNTDTQYF
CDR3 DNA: TGTGCCAGCACCCGAGCGGCGGGGGGCAACACAGATACGCAGTATTTT

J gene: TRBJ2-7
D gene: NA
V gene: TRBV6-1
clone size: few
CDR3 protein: CASSRGTINEQYF
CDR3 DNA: TGTGCCAGCAGTCGCGGGACAATCAACGAGCAGTACTTC

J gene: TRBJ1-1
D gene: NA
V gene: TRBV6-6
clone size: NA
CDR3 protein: CASEAAPEAFF
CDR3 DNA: TGTGCCTCCGAGGCGGCTCCTGAAGCTTTCTTT

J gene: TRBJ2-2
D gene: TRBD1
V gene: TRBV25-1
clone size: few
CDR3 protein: CASSDWDRANTGELFF
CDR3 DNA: TGTGCCAGCAGTGATTGGGACAGGGCGAACACCGGGGAGCTGTTTTTT

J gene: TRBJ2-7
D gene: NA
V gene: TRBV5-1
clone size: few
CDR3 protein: CASSSATGVSSYEQYF
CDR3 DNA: TGCGCCAGCAGCTCCGCGACCGGGGTAAGCTCCTACGAGCAGTACTTC

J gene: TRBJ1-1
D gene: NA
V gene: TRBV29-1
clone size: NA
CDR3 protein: CSVKREVNTEAFF
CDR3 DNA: TGCAGCGTTAAGAGGGAGGTGAACACTGAAGCTTTCTTT

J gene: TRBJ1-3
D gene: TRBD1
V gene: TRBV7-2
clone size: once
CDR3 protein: CASRYDRGSGNTIYF
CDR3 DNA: TGTGCCAGCAGATACGACAGGGGATCTGGAAACACCATATATTTT

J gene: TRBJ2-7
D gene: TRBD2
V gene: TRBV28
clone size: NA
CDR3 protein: CASSPVGRGFSYEQYF
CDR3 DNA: TGTGCCAGCAGTCCAGTGGGGAGGGGTTTTTCCTACGAGCAGTACTTC

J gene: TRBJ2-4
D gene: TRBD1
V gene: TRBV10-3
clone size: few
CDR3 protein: CAISERTGTGRSGSVQYF
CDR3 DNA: TGTGCCATCAGTGAGAGAACCGGGACAGGCCGTTCTGGTTCCGTTCAGTACTTC

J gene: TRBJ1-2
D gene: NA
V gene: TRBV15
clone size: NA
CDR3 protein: CATSRDGGPSGYTF
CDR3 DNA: TGTGCCACCAGCAGAGATGGAGGGCCCAGCGGCTACACCTTC

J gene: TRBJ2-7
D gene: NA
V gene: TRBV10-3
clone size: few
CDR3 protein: CAISESSFSGRSSYEQYF
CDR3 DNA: TGTGCCATCAGTGAGTCGAGTTTCTCAGGGAGAAGCTCCTACGAGCAGTACTTC

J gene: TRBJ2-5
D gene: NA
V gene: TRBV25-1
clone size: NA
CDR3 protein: CASSERPQYF
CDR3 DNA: TGTGCCAGCAGTGAAAGGCCCCAGTACTTC

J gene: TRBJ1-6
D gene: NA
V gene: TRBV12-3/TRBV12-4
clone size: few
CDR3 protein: CASSLLINSPLHF
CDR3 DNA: TGTGCCAGCAGTCTCTTAATTAATTCACCCCTCCACTTT

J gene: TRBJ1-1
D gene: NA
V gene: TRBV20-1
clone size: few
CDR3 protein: CSARDLGQSPNTEAFF
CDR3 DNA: TGCAGTGCTAGAGATTTGGGACAATCCCCGAACACTGAAGCTTTCTTT